A single TCR beta chain is shown here with its context. It has no known antigen specificity. No base-level quality is on record; no much larger clone is a single base apart. The CDR3 regions of human TCRbeta chains were analyzed by immunosequencing. Processing in the source paper ran as follows. TCRs in the repertoires were matched against a reference library of SARS-CoV-2-specific TCRs that had been generated with the MIRA antigen-specificity platform. Breadth was defined as the fraction of unique TCRs that were SARS-CoV-2-associated, and depth was defined as the fraction of total T cells that were SARS-CoV-2-associated. Using the MIRA data, every spike-specific TCR was mapped to the spike region that the TCR reacted to and assigned to either a CD4 or a CD8 class. Log10-transformed breadth and depth values were compared by one-way ANOVA with Sidak's multiple comparisons tests. This is the immuneACCESS table as TCRdb keeps it, with only in-frame sequences that have V and J called. A part of the clones is gone; compared with another copy, unresolved V genes explain less than half, and the rest is unexplained. The DNA gave D and trimming, while V, J and clone size come from that table. Here the sample has more than 80,000 clones; 80% to 90% occur a single time. Together, the top ten hold around 3.6% of the sample.

The data derive from a study of T cell responses to AZD1222 COVID-19 vaccine (dated by TCRdb to the early 2020s). About the full investigation: A total of approximately 240 trial participants underwent TCR sequencing, of whom about 200 had received two doses of AZD1222 and about 26 had received two doses of the MenACWY control vaccine. Enrollment into the trials was organized by age into subgroups of 18-55, 56-69 and 70-plus years, and those subgroups contained approximately 160, 26 and 62 TCR-sequenced participants, respectively. The study at large found these results: A significant rise in spike-specific TCR breadth and depth was observed after two AZD1222 doses relative to day 0 and relative to MenACWY recipients. Reportedly, close to half of the unique spike-specific TCRs recognized epitopes lying outside the regions that are mutated in the B.1.351 and B.1.1.7 variants. CD4 TCRs associated with the vaccine covered the entire spike protein, and the dominant responses were in regions 160-218 and 743-854. Because no day 14 peak-response samples were available, repertoires were characterized only after the peak T cell response. Most participants were white British and females outnumbered males, and the authors suggested that clonal diversity may have been underestimated. The 56-69-year group was small, and its depth increase did not reach significance, likely because of low power. Conclusions about previously exposed vaccinees are limited, since just a handful of AZD1222 recipients were seropositive for SARS-CoV-2 at baseline.

In light of the paper, this sample's time point label describes: about 28 days (+/-7) after the second vaccine dose. AZD1222 recipients with second doses at about 4 weeks or about 12 weeks were pooled, because spike-specific TCR depth and breadth did not differ between schedules. The vaccinee samples were drawn from two UK trials, COV001 and COV002, one of which was a single-blind randomized controlled phase 2/3 trial testing AZD1222 (ChAdOx1 nCoV-19) in healthy adults. Trial participant PBMC samples were collected at day 0 and day 28 after the second dose for TCRbeta chain sequencing. Sequencing was performed on peripheral blood, taken 28 days after the second AZD1222 dose. The sequence was collected from an adult who received the AZD1222 COVID-19 vaccine.

DNA sequence: TGTGCCAGCAGAGAAGGGGGGGGAGGAGGAAACACCATATATTTT. It codes for CASREGGGGGNTIYF. Recombination connected TRBV7-8 to TRBJ1-3; the D gene is possibly TRBD1, with 6 bases matching. Cut back by 6 bases and 4 bases, the V and J ends lie 16 bases apart. From the cysteine up to the phenylalanine, the CDR3 has a length of 15 residues. Just the 45-base CDR3 DNA is kept, in frame starting at base 1. CDR1 and CDR2, looked up from the germline V gene, are SGHVS and FQNEAQ.